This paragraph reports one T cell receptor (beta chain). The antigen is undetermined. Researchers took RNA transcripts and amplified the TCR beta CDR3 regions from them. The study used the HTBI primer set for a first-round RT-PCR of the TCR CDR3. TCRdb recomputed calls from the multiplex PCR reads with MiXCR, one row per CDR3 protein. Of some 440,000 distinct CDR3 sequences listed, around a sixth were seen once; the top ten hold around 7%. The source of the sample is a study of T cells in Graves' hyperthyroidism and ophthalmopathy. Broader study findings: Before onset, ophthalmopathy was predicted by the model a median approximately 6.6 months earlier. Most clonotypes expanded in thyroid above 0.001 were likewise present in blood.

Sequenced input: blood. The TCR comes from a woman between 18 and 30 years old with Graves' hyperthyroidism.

DNA of the CDR3: TGCGCCAGCAGGAGGCGGGGGGACGCCGAGCAGTTCTTC. This translates into CASRRRGDAEQFF. The genes are TRBV4-1 and TRBJ2-1; 8 bases are shared with TRBD2. The CDR3 is 13 amino acids. V was pared by 6 bases and J by 10 bases, with 8 bases of the junction left unmatched. Germline V CDR1 and CDR2: MGHRA, YSYEKL.